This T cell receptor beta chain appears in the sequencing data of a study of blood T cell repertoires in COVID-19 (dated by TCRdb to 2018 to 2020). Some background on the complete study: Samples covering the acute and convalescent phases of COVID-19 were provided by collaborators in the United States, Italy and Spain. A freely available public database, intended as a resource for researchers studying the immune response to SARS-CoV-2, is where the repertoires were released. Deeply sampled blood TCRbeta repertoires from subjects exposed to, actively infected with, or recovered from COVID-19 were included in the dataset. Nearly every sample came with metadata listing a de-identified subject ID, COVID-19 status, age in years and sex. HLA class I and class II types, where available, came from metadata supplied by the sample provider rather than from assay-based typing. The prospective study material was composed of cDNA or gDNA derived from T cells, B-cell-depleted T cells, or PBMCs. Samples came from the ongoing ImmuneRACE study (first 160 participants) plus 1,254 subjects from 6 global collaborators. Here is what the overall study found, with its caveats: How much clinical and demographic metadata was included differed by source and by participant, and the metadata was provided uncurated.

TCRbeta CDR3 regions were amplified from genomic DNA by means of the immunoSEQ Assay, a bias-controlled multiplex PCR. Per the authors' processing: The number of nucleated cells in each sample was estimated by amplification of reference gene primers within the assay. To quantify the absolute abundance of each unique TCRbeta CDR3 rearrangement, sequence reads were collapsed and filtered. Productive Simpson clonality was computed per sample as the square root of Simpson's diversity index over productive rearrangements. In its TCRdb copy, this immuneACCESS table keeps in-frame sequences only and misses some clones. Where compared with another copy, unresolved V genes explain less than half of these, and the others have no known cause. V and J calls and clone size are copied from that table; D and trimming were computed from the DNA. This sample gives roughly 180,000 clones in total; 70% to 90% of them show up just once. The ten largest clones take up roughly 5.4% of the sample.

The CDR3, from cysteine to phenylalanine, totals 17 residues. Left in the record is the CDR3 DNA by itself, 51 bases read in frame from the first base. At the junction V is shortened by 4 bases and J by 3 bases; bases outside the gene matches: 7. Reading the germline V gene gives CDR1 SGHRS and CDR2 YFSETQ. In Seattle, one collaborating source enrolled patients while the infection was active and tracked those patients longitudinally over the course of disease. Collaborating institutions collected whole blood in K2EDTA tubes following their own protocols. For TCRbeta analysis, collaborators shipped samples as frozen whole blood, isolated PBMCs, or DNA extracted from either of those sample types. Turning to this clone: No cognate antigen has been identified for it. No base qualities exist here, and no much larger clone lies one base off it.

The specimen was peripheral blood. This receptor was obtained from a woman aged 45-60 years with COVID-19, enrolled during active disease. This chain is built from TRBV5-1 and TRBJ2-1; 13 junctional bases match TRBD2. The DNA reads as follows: TGCGCCAGCAGCCCGTTCGGACTAGCGGGGGACTACAATGAGCAGTTCTTC. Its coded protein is CASSPFGLAGDYNEQFF.